A selection of T cell receptor beta chains follows, all from one sample in a study of T cell responses to AZD1222 COVID-19 vaccine. Using immunoSEQ multiplex PCR, the repertoire was profiled, and TCRdb retains in-frame clones only, with some absent. The sample yields roughly 150,000 clones, 90% seen once. The source material was peripheral blood, sampled 28 days after the second AZD1222 dose. These receptors were taken from an adult who received the AZD1222 COVID-19 vaccine. Each CDR3 is given with its conserved first and last residue. The D gene is left open where the match is weak. Clone size is shown for a subset of rows, as once, few, many or a class of expanded clone.

V gene	D gene	J gene	clone size	CDR3 protein	CDR3 DNA
TRBV10-3	TRBD2	TRBJ2-7	NA	CAISSGRENYEQYF	TGTGCCATCAGCTCAGGGAGGGAGAACTACGAGCAGTACTTC
TRBV28	NA	TRBJ1-5	NA	CASSLEGSNQPQHF	TGTGCCAGCAGTTTAGAGGGAAGCAATCAGCCCCAGCATTTT
TRBV6-5	NA	TRBJ2-3	NA	CASTGGQESTDTQYF	TGTGCCAGCACGGGGGGCCAAGAAAGCACAGATACGCAGTATTTT
TRBV6-5	NA	TRBJ1-4	NA	CASRTLFENEKLFF	TGTGCCAGCAGGACCCTTTTCGAGAATGAAAAACTGTTTTTT
TRBV24-1	NA	TRBJ2-1	NA	CATSDLSQGQLNEQFF	TGTGCCACCAGTGATTTGAGCCAGGGTCAACTCAATGAGCAGTTCTTC
TRBV14	NA	TRBJ2-1	NA	CASSQTGHSYNEQFF	TGTGCCAGCAGCCAAACGGGACACTCCTACAATGAGCAGTTCTTC
TRBV7-9	NA	TRBJ1-5	NA	CASTSGGNQPQHF	TGTGCCAGCACCTCCGGTGGCAATCAGCCCCAGCATTTT
TRBV5-4	NA	TRBJ1-2	once	CASSPGTESYGYTF	TGTGCCAGCAGCCCAGGGACGGAAAGCTATGGCTACACCTTC
TRBV3-1/TRBV3-2	TRBD2	TRBJ2-3	NA	CASSHPGLAGGPSWDTQYF	TGTGCCAGCAGCCACCCGGGACTAGCGGGAGGGCCCTCTTGGGATACGCAGTATTTT
TRBV21-1	NA	TRBJ2-2	few	CASSSRLAGNTGELFF	TGTGCCAGTTCCTCTAGACTAGCGGGGAACACCGGGGAGCTGTTTTTT
TRBV7-2	NA	TRBJ1-1	NA	CASSSSPQEKAFF	TGTGCCAGCAGCTCTAGCCCCCAGGAAAAAGCTTTCTTT
TRBV27	NA	TRBJ2-7	NA	CASREWGNEQYF	TGTGCCAGCAGAGAATGGGGGAACGAGCAGTACTTC
TRBV6-4	NA	TRBJ1-2	NA	CASSDLGRLDGYTF	TGTGCCAGCAGTGACTTAGGACGGCTAGATGGCTACACCTTC
TRBV28	TRBD2	TRBJ2-2	NA	CASGLAGAGELFF	TGTGCCAGCGGACTAGCGGGCGCCGGGGAGCTGTTTTTT
TRBV11-2	NA	TRBJ1-1	NA	CASSTGNTEAFF	TGTGCCAGCAGCACAGGAAACACTGAAGCTTTCTTT
TRBV18	NA	TRBJ1-4	NA	CASSPDESEKLFF	TGTGCCAGCTCACCCGACGAGAGTGAAAAACTGTTTTTT
TRBV27	NA	TRBJ2-2	NA	CASRNLGGELFF	TGTGCCAGCAGAAATTTAGGCGGGGAGCTGTTTTTT
TRBV6-5	NA	TRBJ2-2	NA	CASSYSKGAGELFF	TGTGCCAGCAGTTACTCGAAGGGGGCCGGGGAGCTGTTTTTT
TRBV11-3	TRBD2	TRBJ2-7	NA	CASSPGLGHEQYF	TGTGCCAGCAGCCCGGGACTAGGCCACGAGCAGTACTTC
TRBV10-3	TRBD1	TRBJ2-1	NA	CAISETQGATYNEQFF	TGTGCCATCAGTGAGACACAGGGGGCTACCTACAATGAGCAGTTCTTC
TRBV18	TRBD2	TRBJ2-7	NA	CASSGGLAEGEQYF	TGTGCCAGCTCAGGCGGACTAGCGGAGGGAGAGCAGTACTTC
TRBV28	NA	TRBJ1-3	NA	CASTTSVRGRNTIYF	TGTGCCAGCACCACTTCAGTCAGGGGAAGAAACACCATATATTTT
TRBV9	NA	TRBJ1-2	NA	CASSYNYGYTF	TGTGCCAGCAGCTATAACTATGGCTACACCTTC
TRBV29-1	NA	TRBJ1-5	NA	CSVAGSNQPQHF	TGCAGCGTTGCAGGGTCCAATCAGCCCCAGCATTTT
TRBV2	TRBD1	TRBJ1-5	NA	CASSDQGGGQPQHF	TGTGCCAGCAGTGATCAAGGGGGCGGTCAGCCCCAGCATTTT
TRBV6-5	TRBD1	TRBJ2-7	NA	CAATNGQGAYEQYF	TGTGCCGCCACCAATGGACAGGGAGCCTACGAGCAGTACTTC
TRBV9	TRBD1	TRBJ1-4	NA	CASSVTGLTNEKLFF	TGTGCCAGCAGCGTGACAGGGTTAACTAATGAAAAACTGTTTTTT
TRBV19	TRBD1	TRBJ1-5	NA	CASSISWDRMFQPQHF	TGTGCCAGTAGTATTAGTTGGGACAGAATGTTTCAGCCCCAGCATTTT
TRBV7-9	TRBD1	TRBJ2-4	NA	CASSSRTGRAKNIQYF	TGTGCCAGCAGCTCCCGGACAGGAAGAGCCAAAAACATTCAGTACTTC
TRBV5-1	NA	TRBJ2-7	NA	CASSFGQSIYEQYF	TGCGCCAGCAGCTTTGGACAGAGCATCTACGAGCAGTACTTC
TRBV19	NA	TRBJ1-6	NA	CASSIGGNSPLHF	TGTGCCAGTAGTATTGGCGGGAATTCACCCCTCCACTTT
TRBV19	TRBD1	TRBJ2-7	few	CASARQGKSEVSYEQYF	TGTGCCAGCGCCCGACAGGGAAAGTCGGAGGTCTCCTACGAGCAGTACTTC
TRBV7-9	NA	TRBJ1-4	NA	CASSIGTGTTNEKLFF	TGTGCCAGCAGCATAGGGACGGGGACAACTAATGAAAAACTGTTTTTT
TRBV6-5	NA	TRBJ2-5	NA	CASGLQGSGQETQYF	TGTGCCAGCGGACTACAGGGTTCGGGGCAAGAGACCCAGTACTTC